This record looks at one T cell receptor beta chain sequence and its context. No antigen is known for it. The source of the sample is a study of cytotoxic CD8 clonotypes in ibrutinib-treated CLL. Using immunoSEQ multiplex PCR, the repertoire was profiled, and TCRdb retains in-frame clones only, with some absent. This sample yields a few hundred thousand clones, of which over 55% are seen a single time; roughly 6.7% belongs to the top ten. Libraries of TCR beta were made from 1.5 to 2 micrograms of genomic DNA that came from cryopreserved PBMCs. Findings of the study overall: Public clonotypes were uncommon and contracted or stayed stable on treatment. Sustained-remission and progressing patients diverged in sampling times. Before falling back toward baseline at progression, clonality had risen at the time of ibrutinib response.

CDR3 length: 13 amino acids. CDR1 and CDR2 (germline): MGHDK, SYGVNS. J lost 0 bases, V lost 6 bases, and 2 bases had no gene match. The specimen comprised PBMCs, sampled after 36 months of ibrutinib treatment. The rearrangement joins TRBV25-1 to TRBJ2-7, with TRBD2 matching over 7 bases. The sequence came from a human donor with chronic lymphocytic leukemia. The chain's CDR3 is CASRGGSSYEQYF. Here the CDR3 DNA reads TGTGCCAGCAGGGGGGGGAGCTCCTACGAGCAGTACTTC.